Below are 15 T cell receptor beta chains sequenced from a single sample in a study of OX40 agonist ivuxolimab in advanced cancers. Clones were read by immunoSEQ multiplex PCR, and TCRdb kept only the in-frame ones, dropping some. The sample records about 64,000 clones, about 88% being singletons. Sample: CD4+ or CD8+ T cells sorted from blood, taken in a trial of the OX40 agonist ivuxolimab. These receptors came from an adult with an advanced solid tumor such as melanoma, head and neck, liver or kidney cancer.

This chain connects TRBV19 to TRBJ2-1, with D unresolved. The CDR3 totals 11 residues. The V end was cut by 2 bases, the J end by 8 bases, with 4 bases between. The germline gives CDR1 LNHDA, CDR2 SQIVND (reference sequence). The CDR3 sequence: CASSILHEQFF. The CDR3 bases are TGTGCCAGTAGTATACTACATGAGCAGTTCTTC.

This chain uses TRBV6-1 with TRBJ1-1; maybe TRBD1 (5 bases). The CDR3 loop spans 15 amino acids. The germline gives CDR1 MNHNS, CDR2 SASEGT. Trimming left V 3 bases short and J 4 bases short, with 15 bases between. CDR3 amino acids: CASSDRGALGTEAFF. The DNA for the CDR3 is TGTGCCAGCAGTGACCGAGGGGCGCTGGGCACTGAAGCTTTCTTT.

This clone was observed a handful of times. DNA for the CDR3: TGTGCCAGCAGCCCTCAGGGTTACGAGCAGTACTTC. Its protein is CASSPQGYEQYF. The rearrangement joins TRBV5-4 to TRBJ2-7; D may be TRBD1 (5 bases). Germline V CDR1 and CDR2: SGHNT, YYREEE (reference sequence). With 4 bases removed from V and 4 bases from J, the gap between germline ends came to 9 bases. This CDR3 comprises 12 residues.

As DNA, the CDR3 is TGTGCCAGCAGCAAAGCAGGGACAGGTAACAATTCACCCCTCCACTTT. Amino acids: CASSKAGTGNNSPLHF. V is TRBV21-1 and J is TRBJ1-6; TRBD1 was called by the table and not checked on the DNA. TRBV21-1 is recorded as a pseudogene. The CDR3 is 16 amino acids.

By its share, this clone is medium-sized. The sample contains more than one DNA sequence encoding this CDR3. The genes are TRBV18 and TRBJ2-7, with D possibly matching TRBD1 (5 bases). The germline V gene has CDR1 KGHSH and CDR2 LQKENI. Trimming stripped 8 bases from V and 1 base from J, with 6 bases between. The CDR3 loop spans 11 amino acids. The CDR3 here is CASRQSYEQYF. The CDR3 DNA reads TGTGCCAGCAGACAGTCCTACGAGCAGTACTTC.

The J gene is TRBJ2-5, the V gene TRBV11-2; maybe TRBD2 (5 bases). Germline lookup yields CDR1 SGHAT and CDR2 FQNNGV. V gave up 0 bases and J gave up 5 bases, with 13 bases separating them. This CDR3 has 15 residues. The CDR3, as DNA: TGTGCCAGCAGCTTAGATAGTTCGGGGTCGGAGACCCAGTACTTC. Translating gives CASSLDSSGSETQYF. The full variable domain, in which reference TRBV11-2 and TRBJ2-5 provide the parts outside the CDR3, is EAGVAQSPRYKIIEKRQSVAFWCNPISGHATLYWYQQILGQGPKLLIQFQNNGVVDDSQLPKDRFSAERLKGVDSTLKIQPAKLEDSAVYLCASSLDSSGSETQYFGPGTRLLVL.

This chain links TRBV5-6 with TRBJ2-5, with TRBD1 matching over 8 bases. This CDR3 has 15 residues. Germline V gene lookup returns CDR1 SGHDT and CDR2 YYEEEE. The V segment lost 5 bases and the J segment 4 bases; nucleotides outside the gene matches: 10. The CDR3 region is CASRYGQGLRETQYF. The CDR3 region has the DNA TGTGCCAGCAGATACGGACAGGGATTGAGAGAGACCCAGTACTTC.

The chain combines TRBV30 with TRBJ2-1, with 7 bases matching TRBD1. The CDR3 covers 15 residues. From germline, CDR1 is GTSNPN and CDR2 SVGIG (reference sequence). Trimming cost V 3 bases and J 4 bases; bases outside gene matches: 9. CDR3 sequence reads: CAWRVPGQTYNEQFF. In DNA form, the CDR3 reads TGTGCCTGGAGAGTTCCGGGACAGACGTACAATGAGCAGTTCTTC.

This sequence joins TRBV11-2 and TRBJ1-6, with a tentative D call TRBD1 (6 bases). The CDR3 is made up of 15 amino acids. V was shortened by 5 bases and J by 10 bases, with 18 bases between the two germline ends. CDR1 is SGHAT, CDR2 FQNNGV, per germline. The CDR3 loop reads CASSATFRGGSPLHF. The CDR3 DNA sequence: TGTGCCAGCAGCGCCACCTTCCGAGGGGGATCACCCCTCCACTTT.

The V gene is TRBV7-2, the J gene TRBJ1-2; D not certain. Per the germline V gene, CDR1 is SGHTA and CDR2 is FQGNSA. Deletions cut 5 bases from V and 8 bases from J, with 12 bases between. This CDR3 has 12 residues. CDR3 sequence: CASSRGSQGYTF. In DNA form, the CDR3 reads TGTGCCAGCAGCCGCGGCAGCCAGGGCTACACCTTC. Based on the CDR3 plus reference TRBV7-2 and TRBJ1-2, the full variable domain is GAGVSQSPSNKVTEKGKDVELRCDPISGHTALYWYRQSLGQGLEFLIYFQGNSAPDKSGLPSDRFSAERTGGSVSTLTIQRTQQEDSAVYLCASSRGSQGYTFGSGTRLTVV.

This clone was detected a few times. The chain has TRBV19 and TRBJ2-7, with 12 bases matching TRBD2. The CDR3 sequence is 16 residues long. With 2 bases clipped from V and 6 bases from J, the junction kept 8 bases outside the gene matches. From germline, CDR1 is LNHDA and CDR2 SQIVND (reference sequence). The CDR3 DNA reads as TGTGCCAGTAGTATACCGGGACTAGCGGGTACCCTCGAGCAGTACTTC. Translated, it gives CASSIPGLAGTLEQYF.

The gene calls are TRBV28 and TRBJ2-1; the D call may be TRBD1 or TRBD2 (5 bases each). The CDR3 covers 14 residues. V lost 3 bases and J lost 6, with 12 bases in between. Looked up from germline, CDR1 is MDHEN and CDR2 is SYDVKM. The CDR3 region is CASSFAKGSNEQFF. The CDR3 coding sequence is TGTGCCAGCAGTTTCGCCAAGGGGAGCAATGAGCAGTTCTTC.

The rearrangement links TRBV5-4 to TRBJ2-2; 8 nucleotides align to TRBD2. The CDR3 runs to 16 residues. Trimming cost V 4 bases and J 6 bases; bases outside gene matches: 11. Germline V gives CDR1 SGHNT, CDR2 YYREEE (reference sequence). CDR3 protein: CASSRRSGRSAGELFF. DNA of the CDR3: TGTGCCAGCAGCCGACGGAGCGGGAGATCGGCCGGGGAGCTGTTTTTT.

V and J are TRBV11-2 and TRBJ2-3, with D maybe TRBD2 (6 bases). V gave up 4 bases and J gave up 0 bases, with 14 bases separating them. This CDR3 comprises 16 residues. CDR1 and CDR2 (germline): SGHAT, FQNNGV. Written as DNA, the CDR3 is TGTGCCAGCAGCTCGGGGTCACGGGGGAGCACAGATACGCAGTATTTT. Translated, it gives CASSSGSRGSTDTQYF. The full variable domain, rest sourced from reference TRBV11-2 and TRBJ2-3, is EAGVAQSPRYKIIEKRQSVAFWCNPISGHATLYWYQQILGQGPKLLIQFQNNGVVDDSQLPKDRFSAERLKGVDSTLKIQPAKLEDSAVYLCASSSGSRGSTDTQYFGPGTRLTVL.

This clone has only a few counts. The genes are TRBV28 and TRBJ1-1, with D possibly being TRBD1 (5 bases). The length of the CDR3 is 14 residues. Trimming removed 6 bases at V and 4 bases at J, with 15 bases between. Germline V lookup: CDR1 MDHEN, CDR2 SYDVKM. The CDR3: CASSRTSLGTEAFF. The DNA of the CDR3 is TGTGCCAGCAGCCGGACAAGCCTGGGCACTGAAGCTTTCTTT. The variable domain in full, with the rest retrieved from reference TRBV28 and TRBJ1-1, is DVKVTQSSRYLVKRTGEKVFLECVQDMDHENMFWYRQDPGLGLRLIYFSYDVKMKEKGDIPEGYSVSREKKERFSLILESASTNQTSMYLCASSRTSLGTEAFFGQGTRLTVV.